This T cell receptor beta chain was recovered during a study of blood T cell repertoires in COVID-19. Study-wide background: COVID-19 samples from acute and convalescent phases originated in the United States, Italy and Spain. PBMCs, B-cell-depleted T cells, or T cells provided the cDNA or gDNA that made up the material.

Participants were aged roughly 18 to 89 years from more than 20 US areas. Cohort allocation depended upon clinical history that participants reported. Generated by immunoSEQ multiplex PCR, the TCRdb table keeps only in-frame clones and is missing some. Found here are about 190,000 clones, 86% of them singletons; the top ten hold approximately 23%. Trimming took 5 bases from V and 5 from J, leaving 10 bases between them. The CDR3 has 13 residues. The germline gives CDR1 SGHNT, CDR2 YYREEE (reference sequence). Sequenced material: PBMCs or T cells enriched from blood (not recorded which). This chain uses TRBV5-4 with TRBJ1-4, with D hard to call. This clonotype was sampled from a middle-aged woman in a cohort exposed to, infected with or recovered from COVID-19 (not recorded which). CDR3 protein: CASSRGSNEKLFF. The CDR3 DNA sequence: TGTGCCAGCAGTCGGGGATCCAATGAAAAACTGTTTTTT.